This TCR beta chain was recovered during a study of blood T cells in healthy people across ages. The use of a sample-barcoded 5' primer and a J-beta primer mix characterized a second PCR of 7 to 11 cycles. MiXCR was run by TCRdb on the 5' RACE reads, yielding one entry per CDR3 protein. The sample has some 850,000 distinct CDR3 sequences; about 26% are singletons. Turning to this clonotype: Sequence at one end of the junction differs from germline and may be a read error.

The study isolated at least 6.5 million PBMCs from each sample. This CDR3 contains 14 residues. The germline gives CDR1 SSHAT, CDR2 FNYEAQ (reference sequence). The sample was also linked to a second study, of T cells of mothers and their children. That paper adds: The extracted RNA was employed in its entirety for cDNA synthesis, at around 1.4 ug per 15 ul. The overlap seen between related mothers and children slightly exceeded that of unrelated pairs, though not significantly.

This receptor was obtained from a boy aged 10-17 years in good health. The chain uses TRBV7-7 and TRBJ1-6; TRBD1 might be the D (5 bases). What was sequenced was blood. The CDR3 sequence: CASSPQQGGSPLHF. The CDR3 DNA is TGTGCTAGCAGCCCGCAGCAGGGTGGTTCACCCCTCCACTTT.